The 8 T cell receptor beta chains reported below all come from one sample, sequenced in a study of blood T cell repertoires in COVID-19. TCRdb's copy holds only in-frame clones and misses some; the assay was immunoSEQ multiplex PCR. Of about 240,000 clones listed, around nine tenths were seen once; the top ten hold more than 0.8%. Source material: peripheral blood. These receptors came from a man younger than 40 with COVID-19, enrolled during active disease.

The gene calls are TRBV7-2 and TRBJ1-3; possible D gene TRBD1, 5 bases. The CDR3 length is 17 residues. CDR1 is SGHTA and CDR2 is FQGNSA in the germline V gene. The V end was cut by 0 bases, the J end by 0 bases, with 12 bases between. This chain's CDR3 is CASSLAEGHSSGNTIYF. The CDR3 nucleotides read TGTGCCAGCAGCTTAGCGGAAGGACATTCCTCTGGAAACACCATATATTTT.

The V gene is TRBV5-6, the J gene TRBJ1-6; 7 bases are a match to TRBD1. The germline V gene encodes CDR1 SGHDT and CDR2 YYEEEE. The CDR3 covers 14 residues. After removal of 0 bases from V and 8 bases from J, the junction contained 2 bases not matched to a gene. This CDR3 reads CASSLGQGDSPLHF. In nucleotides, the CDR3 is TGTGCCAGCAGCTTGGGACAGGGAGATTCACCCCTCCACTTT.

The chain combines TRBV27 with TRBJ1-5, with D tentatively TRBD1 (6 bases). With 10 bases removed from V and 0 bases from J, the gap between germline ends came to 19 bases. The V gene's germline CDR1 is MNHEY and CDR2 SMNVEV (reference sequence). This CDR3 contains 16 residues. CDR3 nucleotides: TGTGCCAAACCACTATTTAGGGGGTATAGCAATCAGCCCCAGCATTTT. Encoded protein: CAKPLFRGYSNQPQHF.

The genes are TRBV7-2 and TRBJ1-5; TRBD1 matches at 10 bases. There are 15 residues in the CDR3. V shed 0 bases, J shed 5 bases, and the junction held 1 base outside the gene matches. Looked up from germline, CDR1 is SGHTA and CDR2 is FQGNSA. The CDR3 protein is CASSLAGQGHQPQHF. The DNA of the CDR3 is TGTGCCAGCAGCTTAGCGGGACAGGGGCATCAGCCCCAGCATTTT.

This clone appeared a few times. V is TRBV27 and J is TRBJ2-7; a possible D gene is TRBD1 (7 bases). Looked up from germline, CDR1 is MNHEY and CDR2 is SMNVEV (reference sequence). The germline V and J ends were trimmed by 6 bases and 7 bases, with 13 bases remaining between them. The CDR3 runs 12 residues. In DNA, the CDR3 is TGTGCCAGCAGCCGGAGGGGGCTGGAGCAGTACTTC. This sequence encodes CASSRRGLEQYF.

This chain uses TRBV5-1 with TRBJ1-1, with D perhaps TRBD1 (5 bases). The CDR3 runs to 15 residues. V was pared by 0 bases and J by 4 bases, with 13 bases between. Germline CDR1 is SGHRS and CDR2 is YFSETQ. CDR3 DNA sequence: TGCGCCAGCAGCTTGGAAGGGGTGGGCGGCACTGAAGCTTTCTTT. Protein: CASSLEGVGGTEAFF. Based on the CDR3 plus reference TRBV5-1 and TRBJ1-1, the full variable domain is KAGVTQTPRYLIKTRGQQVTLSCSPISGHRSVSWYQQTPGQGLQFLFEYFSETQRNKGNFPGRFSGRQFSNSRSEMNVSTLELGDSALYLCASSLEGVGGTEAFFGQGTRLTVV.

V and J are TRBV5-6 and TRBJ1-2, with D hard to call. CDR3 size: 13 residues. Germline assignment: CDR1 SGHDT and CDR2 YYEEEE. V was shortened by 3 bases and J by 0 bases, with 6 bases between the two germline ends. The CDR3 sequence is CASSSGPNYGYTF. CDR3 in DNA: TGTGCCAGCAGCTCGGGTCCTAACTATGGCTACACCTTC. The full variable domain, with the rest looked up from reference TRBV5-6 and TRBJ1-2, is DAGVTQSPTHLIKTRGQQVTLRCSPKSGHDTVSWYQQALGQGPQFIFQYYEEEERQRGNFPDRFSGHQFPNYSSELNVNALLLGDSALYLCASSSGPNYGYTFGSGTRLTVV.

The chain couples TRBV4-1 to TRBJ2-7; 13 positions agree with TRBD2. Germline CDR1 is MGHRA and CDR2 is YSYEKL. J lost 6 bases, V lost 1 base, and 15 bases had no gene match. The length of the CDR3 is 19 residues. CDR3 sequence: CASSQGRWTSGGAPGEQYF. As DNA, the CDR3 is TGCGCCAGCAGCCAAGGCCGTTGGACTAGCGGGGGTGCCCCTGGCGAGCAGTACTTC.